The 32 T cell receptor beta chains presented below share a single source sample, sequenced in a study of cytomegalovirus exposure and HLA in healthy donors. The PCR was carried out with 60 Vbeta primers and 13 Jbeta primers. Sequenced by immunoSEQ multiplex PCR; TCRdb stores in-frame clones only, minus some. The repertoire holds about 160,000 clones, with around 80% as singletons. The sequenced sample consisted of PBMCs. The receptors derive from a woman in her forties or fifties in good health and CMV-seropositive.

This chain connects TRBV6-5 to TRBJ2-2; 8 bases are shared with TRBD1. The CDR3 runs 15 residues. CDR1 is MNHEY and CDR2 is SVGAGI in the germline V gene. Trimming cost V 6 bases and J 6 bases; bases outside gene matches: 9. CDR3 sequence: CASSRQGRNAGELFF. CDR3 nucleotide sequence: TGTGCCAGCAGCAGACAGGGGAGGAATGCCGGGGAGCTGTTTTTT.

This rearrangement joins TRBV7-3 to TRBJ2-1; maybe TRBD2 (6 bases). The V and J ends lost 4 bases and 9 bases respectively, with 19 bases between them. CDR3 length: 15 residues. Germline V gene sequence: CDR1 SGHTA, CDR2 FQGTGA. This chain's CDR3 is CASSSSPGGSVEQFF. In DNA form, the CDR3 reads TGTGCCAGCAGCTCCTCTCCCGGGGGTTCGGTTGAGCAGTTCTTC.

CDR3 bases: TGCGCCAGCAGACAGGGGGTAACAGAAAGGTCACCCCTCCACTTT. Encoded protein: CASRQGVTERSPLHF. The chain carries TRBV4-3 and TRBJ1-6; 8 bases agree with TRBD1. V trimming: 6 bases; J trimming: 10 bases; junction bases outside the gene matches: 11. This CDR3 region has 15 residues. Germline V gives CDR1 LGHNA, CDR2 YSLEER.

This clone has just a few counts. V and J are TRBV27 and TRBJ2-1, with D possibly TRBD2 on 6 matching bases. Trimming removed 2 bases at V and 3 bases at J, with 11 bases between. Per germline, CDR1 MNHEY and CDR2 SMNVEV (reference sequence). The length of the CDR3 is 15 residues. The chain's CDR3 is CASSLRGTIYNEQFF. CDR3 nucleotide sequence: TGTGCCAGCAGTTTACGGGGGACCATCTACAATGAGCAGTTCTTC.

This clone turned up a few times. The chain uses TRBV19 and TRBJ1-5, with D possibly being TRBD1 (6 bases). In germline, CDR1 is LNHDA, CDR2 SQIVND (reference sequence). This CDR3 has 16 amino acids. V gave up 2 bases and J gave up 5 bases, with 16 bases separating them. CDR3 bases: TGTGCCAGTAGTATATTGCGAGACAGGCGATATCAGCCCCAGCATTTT. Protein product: CASSILRDRRYQPQHF. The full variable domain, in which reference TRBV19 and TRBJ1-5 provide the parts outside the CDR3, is DGGITQSPKYLFRKEGQNVTLSCEQNLNHDAMYWYRQDPGQGLRLIYYSQIVNDFQKGDIAEGYSVSREKKESFPLTVTSAQKNPTAFYLCASSILRDRRYQPQHFGDGTRLSIL.

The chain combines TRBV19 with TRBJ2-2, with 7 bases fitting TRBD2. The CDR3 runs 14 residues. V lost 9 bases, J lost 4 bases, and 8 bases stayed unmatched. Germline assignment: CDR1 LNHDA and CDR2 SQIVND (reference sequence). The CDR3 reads CASERGAGTGELFF. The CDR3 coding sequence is TGTGCCAGCGAGCGGGGTGCGGGCACCGGGGAGCTGTTTTTT.

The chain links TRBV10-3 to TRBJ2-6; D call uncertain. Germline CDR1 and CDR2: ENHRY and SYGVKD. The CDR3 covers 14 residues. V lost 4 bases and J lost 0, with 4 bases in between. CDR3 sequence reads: CAISAFSGANVLTF. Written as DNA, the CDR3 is TGTGCCATCAGTGCCTTCTCTGGGGCCAACGTCCTGACTTTC.

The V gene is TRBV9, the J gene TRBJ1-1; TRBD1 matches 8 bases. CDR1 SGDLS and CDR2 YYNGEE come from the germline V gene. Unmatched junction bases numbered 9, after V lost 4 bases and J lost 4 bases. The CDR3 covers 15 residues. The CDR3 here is CASSPRATGGTEAFF. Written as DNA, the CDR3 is TGTGCCAGCAGCCCCCGGGCTACAGGGGGCACTGAAGCTTTCTTT.

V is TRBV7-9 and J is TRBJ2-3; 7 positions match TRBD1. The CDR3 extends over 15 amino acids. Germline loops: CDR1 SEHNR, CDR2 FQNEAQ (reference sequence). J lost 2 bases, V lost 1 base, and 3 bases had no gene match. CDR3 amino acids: CASSLGDRDTDTQYF. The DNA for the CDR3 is TGTGCCAGCAGCTTAGGAGACAGGGACACAGATACGCAGTATTTT.

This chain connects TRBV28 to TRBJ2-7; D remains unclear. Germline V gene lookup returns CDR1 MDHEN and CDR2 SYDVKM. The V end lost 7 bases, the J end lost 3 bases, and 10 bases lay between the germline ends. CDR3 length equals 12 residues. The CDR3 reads CASTPTRYEQYF. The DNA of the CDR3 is TGTGCCAGCACCCCGACACGCTACGAGCAGTACTTC.

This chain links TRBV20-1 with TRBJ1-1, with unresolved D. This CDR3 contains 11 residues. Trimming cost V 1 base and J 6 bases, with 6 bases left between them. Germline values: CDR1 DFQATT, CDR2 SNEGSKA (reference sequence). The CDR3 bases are TGCAGTGCTAGAGCCCAGGCTGAAGCTTTCTTT. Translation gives CSARAQAEAFF.

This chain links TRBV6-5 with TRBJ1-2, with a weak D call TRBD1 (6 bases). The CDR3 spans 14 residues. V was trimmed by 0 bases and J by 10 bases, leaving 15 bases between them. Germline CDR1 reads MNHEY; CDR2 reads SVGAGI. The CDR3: CASSYSRTVSDYTF. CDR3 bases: TGTGCCAGCAGTTACTCCAGGACAGTTAGCGACTACACCTTC.

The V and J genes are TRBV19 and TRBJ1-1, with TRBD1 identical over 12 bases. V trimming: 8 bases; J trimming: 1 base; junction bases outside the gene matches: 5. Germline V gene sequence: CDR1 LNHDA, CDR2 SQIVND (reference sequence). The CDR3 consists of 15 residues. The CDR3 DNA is TGTGCCAGTGGGGGGACAGGGGGCCGGAACACTGAAGCTTTCTTT. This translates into CASGGTGGRNTEAFF. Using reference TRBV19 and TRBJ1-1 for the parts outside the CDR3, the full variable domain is DGGITQSPKYLFRKEGQNVTLSCEQNLNHDAMYWYRQDPGQGLRLIYYSQIVNDFQKGDIAEGYSVSREKKESFPLTVTSAQKNPTAFYLCASGGTGGRNTEAFFGQGTRLTVV.

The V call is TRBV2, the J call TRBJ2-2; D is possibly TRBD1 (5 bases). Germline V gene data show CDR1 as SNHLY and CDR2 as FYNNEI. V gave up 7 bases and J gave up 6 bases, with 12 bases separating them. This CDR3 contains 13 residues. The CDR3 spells CASTTTVAGELFF. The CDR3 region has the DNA TGTGCCAGCACCACGACAGTGGCCGGGGAGCTGTTTTTT.

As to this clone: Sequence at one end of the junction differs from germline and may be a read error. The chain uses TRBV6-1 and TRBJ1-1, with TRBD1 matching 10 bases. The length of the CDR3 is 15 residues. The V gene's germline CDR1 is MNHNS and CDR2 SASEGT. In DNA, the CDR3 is TGTGCCAGCAGTGGGACAGGGGGAGTGAAGACTGAAGCTTTCTTT. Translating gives CASSGTGGVKTEAFF.

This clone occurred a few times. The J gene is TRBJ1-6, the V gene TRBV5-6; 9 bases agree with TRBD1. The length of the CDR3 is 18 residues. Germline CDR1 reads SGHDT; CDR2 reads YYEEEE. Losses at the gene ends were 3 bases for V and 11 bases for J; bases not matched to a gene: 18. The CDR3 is CASSSNYPTGGAEAPLHF. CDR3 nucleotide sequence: TGTGCCAGCAGCTCGAATTATCCAACAGGGGGCGCCGAGGCACCCCTCCACTTT.

CDR3 nucleotides: TGTGCCAGCAGGGGAGCGGTTCCCTACGAGCAGTACTTC. Its translation: CASRGAVPYEQYF. This sequence joins TRBV6-1 and TRBJ2-7; tentative D call: TRBD2 (5 bases). Germline values: CDR1 MNHNS, CDR2 SASEGT. The V and J ends lost 6 bases and 2 bases respectively, with 11 bases between them. This CDR3 has 13 residues.

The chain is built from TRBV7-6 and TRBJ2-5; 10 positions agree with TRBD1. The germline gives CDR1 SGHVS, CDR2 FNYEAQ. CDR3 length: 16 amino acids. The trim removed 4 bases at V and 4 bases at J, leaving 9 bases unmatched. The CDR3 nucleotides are TGTGCCAGCAGCTCGACCGGGACAGGGGTTGGAGAGACCCAGTACTTC. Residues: CASSSTGTGVGETQYF.

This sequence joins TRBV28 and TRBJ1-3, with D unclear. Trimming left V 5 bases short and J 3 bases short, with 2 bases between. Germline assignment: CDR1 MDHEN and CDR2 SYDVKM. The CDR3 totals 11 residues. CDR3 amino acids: CASSRGNTIYF. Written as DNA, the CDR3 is TGTGCCAGCAGTCGTGGAAACACCATATATTTT.

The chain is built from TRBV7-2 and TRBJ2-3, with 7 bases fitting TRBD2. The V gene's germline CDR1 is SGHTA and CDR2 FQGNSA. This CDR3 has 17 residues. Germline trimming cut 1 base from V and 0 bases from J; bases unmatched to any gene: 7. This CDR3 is CASSLGPSGLSTDTQYF. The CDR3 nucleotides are TGTGCCAGCAGCTTAGGCCCTAGCGGCCTAAGCACAGATACGCAGTATTTT.

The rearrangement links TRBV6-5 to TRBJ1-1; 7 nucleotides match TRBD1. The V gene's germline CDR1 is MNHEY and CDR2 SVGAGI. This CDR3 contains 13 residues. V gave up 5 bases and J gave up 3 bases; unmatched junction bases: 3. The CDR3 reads CASSRQGDTEAFF. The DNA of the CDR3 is TGTGCCAGCAGTAGACAGGGAGACACTGAAGCTTTCTTT.

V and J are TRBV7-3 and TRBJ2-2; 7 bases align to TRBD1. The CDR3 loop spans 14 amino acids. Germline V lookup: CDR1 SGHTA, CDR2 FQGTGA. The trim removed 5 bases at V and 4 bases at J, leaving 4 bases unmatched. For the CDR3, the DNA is TGTGCCAGCAGCGCCGGGGACAGCACCGGGGAGCTGTTTTTT. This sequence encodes CASSAGDSTGELFF.

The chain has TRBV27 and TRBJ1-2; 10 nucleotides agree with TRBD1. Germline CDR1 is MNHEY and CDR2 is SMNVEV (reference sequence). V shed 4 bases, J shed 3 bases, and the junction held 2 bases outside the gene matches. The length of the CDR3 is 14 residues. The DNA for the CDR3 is TGTGCCAGCAGTTCGACAGGGGGCGACTATGGCTACACCTTC. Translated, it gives CASSSTGGDYGYTF.

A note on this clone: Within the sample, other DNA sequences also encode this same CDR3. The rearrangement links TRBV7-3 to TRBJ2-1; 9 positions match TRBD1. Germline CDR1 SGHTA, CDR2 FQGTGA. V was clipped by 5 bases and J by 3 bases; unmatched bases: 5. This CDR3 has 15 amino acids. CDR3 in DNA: TGTGCCAGCAGCCTCGACAGGGGGAGCTACAATGAGCAGTTCTTC. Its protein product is CASSLDRGSYNEQFF.

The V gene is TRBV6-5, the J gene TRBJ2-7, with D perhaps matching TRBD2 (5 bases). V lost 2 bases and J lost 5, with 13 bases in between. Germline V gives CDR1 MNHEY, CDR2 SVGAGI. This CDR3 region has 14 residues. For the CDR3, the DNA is TGTGCCAGCAGTTACAACGCAGCGGCAAACGAGCAGTACTTC. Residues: CASSYNAAANEQYF.

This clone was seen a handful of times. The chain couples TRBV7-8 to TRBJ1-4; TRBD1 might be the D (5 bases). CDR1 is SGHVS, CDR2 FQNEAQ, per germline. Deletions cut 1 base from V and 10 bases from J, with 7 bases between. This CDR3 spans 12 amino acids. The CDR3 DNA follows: TGTGCCAGCAGCTTAGTTAGGGGAAAACTGTTTTTT. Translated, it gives CASSLVRGKLFF.

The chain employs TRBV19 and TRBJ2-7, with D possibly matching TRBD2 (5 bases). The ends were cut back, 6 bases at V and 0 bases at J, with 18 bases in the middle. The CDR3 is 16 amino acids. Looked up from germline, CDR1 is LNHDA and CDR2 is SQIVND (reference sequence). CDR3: CASSRTPLGSSYEQYF. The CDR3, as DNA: TGTGCCAGTAGCCGCACACCTCTTGGGAGCTCCTACGAGCAGTACTTC.

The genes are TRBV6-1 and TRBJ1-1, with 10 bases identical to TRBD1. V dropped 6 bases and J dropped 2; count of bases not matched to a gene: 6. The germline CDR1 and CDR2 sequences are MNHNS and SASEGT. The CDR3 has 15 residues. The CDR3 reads CASRSSTGGNTEAFF. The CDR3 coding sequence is TGTGCCAGCAGATCATCGACAGGGGGCAACACTGAAGCTTTCTTT.

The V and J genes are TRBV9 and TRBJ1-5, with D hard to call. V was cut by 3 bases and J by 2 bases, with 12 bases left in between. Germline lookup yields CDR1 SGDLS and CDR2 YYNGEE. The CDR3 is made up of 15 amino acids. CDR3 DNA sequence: TGTGCCAGCAGCGCGTCCGACGCGGGCAATCAGCCCCAGCATTTT. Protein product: CASSASDAGNQPQHF.

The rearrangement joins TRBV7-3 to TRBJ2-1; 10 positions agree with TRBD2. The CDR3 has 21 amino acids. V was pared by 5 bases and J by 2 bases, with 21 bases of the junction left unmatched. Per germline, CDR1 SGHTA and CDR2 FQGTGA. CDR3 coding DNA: TGTGCCAGCAGCCCTTACATCTTGGCTAGCGGGAGTAATAGCCCCTACAATGAGCAGTTCTTC. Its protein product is CASSPYILASGSNSPYNEQFF.

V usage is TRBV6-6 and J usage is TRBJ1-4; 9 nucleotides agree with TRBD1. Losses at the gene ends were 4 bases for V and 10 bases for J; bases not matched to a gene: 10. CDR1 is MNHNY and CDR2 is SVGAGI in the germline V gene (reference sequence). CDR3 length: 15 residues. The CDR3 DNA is TGTGCCAGCAGTTCCGTTGACAGGGGGGTTGGAAAACTGTTTTTT. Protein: CASSSVDRGVGKLFF.

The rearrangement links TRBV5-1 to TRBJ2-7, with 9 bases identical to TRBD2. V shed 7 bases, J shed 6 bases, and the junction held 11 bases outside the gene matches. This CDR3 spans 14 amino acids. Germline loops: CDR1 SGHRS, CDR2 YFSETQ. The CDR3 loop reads CASSLAGAISEQYF. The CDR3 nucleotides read TGCGCCAGCTCCTTAGCGGGGGCCATATCCGAGCAGTACTTC.